This T cell receptor beta chain is from a study of Ad26.COV2.S vaccination and SARS-CoV-2 variants. Study in general: Enrollment placed the donor in the COV1001 Ad26.COV2.S trial arm. Participants got Ad26.COV2.S intramuscularly, once or twice 56 days apart.

The method was immunoSEQ multiplex PCR; TCRdb's version includes in-frame clones alone and lacks a portion of them. This repertoire shows over 350,000 clones, approximately 86% found once; its top ten account for under 4%. Concerning this clone itself: Antigen unknown.

Study results and limitations: The TCR breadth and depth analyses may have understated or missed part of the total T cell responses. It was found that vaccine and placebo recipients had similar non-spike TCR breadth.

Treatment specified: over 15 received Ad26.COV2.S at low or high dose, single or two shots; a few received placebo; per-sample allocation not given. Specimen acquisition occurred on day 63 following the initial vaccine or placebo injection. The CDR3 loop spans 14 amino acids. Germline V lookup: CDR1 KGHSH, CDR2 LQKENI. V was pared by 5 bases and J by 6 bases, with 7 bases of the junction left unmatched. This material consisted of peripheral blood, taken in a trial of Ad26.COV2.S vaccine versus placebo. The genes are TRBV18 and TRBJ1-5; 7 nucleotides match TRBD1. This TCR was recovered from a person between 18 and 65 years old who received the Ad26.COV2.S COVID-19 vaccine or a placebo. CDR3: CASSDGQVFQPQHF. CDR3 in DNA: TGTGCCAGCTCAGACGGACAGGTATTTCAGCCCCAGCATTTT.